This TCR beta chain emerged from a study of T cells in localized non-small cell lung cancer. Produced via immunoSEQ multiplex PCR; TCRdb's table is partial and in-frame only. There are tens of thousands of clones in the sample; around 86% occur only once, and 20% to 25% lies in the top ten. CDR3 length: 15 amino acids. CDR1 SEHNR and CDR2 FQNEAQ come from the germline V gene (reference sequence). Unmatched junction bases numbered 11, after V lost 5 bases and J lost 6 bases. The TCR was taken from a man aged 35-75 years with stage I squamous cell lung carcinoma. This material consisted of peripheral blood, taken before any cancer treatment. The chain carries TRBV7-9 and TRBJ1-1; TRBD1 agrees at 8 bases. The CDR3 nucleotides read TGTGCCAGCAGCCCCCGGACAGGGCTGTTGTCTGAAGCTTTCTTT. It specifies CASSPRTGLLSEAFF.